This TCR beta chain was obtained from a study of beta chain features in type 1 diabetes. Expressed TCRB transcripts were sequenced because the isolated RNA had all been reverse transcribed beforehand. Assay: immunoSEQ multiplex PCR; the TCRdb copy retains only in-frame clones and omits some. The table lists 300,000 to 400,000 clones, about a tenth of them singletons. Worth noting for this clone: Its antigen is not known.

Overall study findings and caveats: Researchers report that Type 1 diabetes patients had moderately but significantly shorter TCRB CDR3s across all four CD4+ subsets. Fewer insertions but more deletions were seen at VDJ junctions in type 1 diabetes patients. Compared with healthy donors, patients appeared to share more similar naive, central memory and regulatory TCRB repertoires.

The TCR originated in a young man with type 1 diabetes. Material for sequencing was central memory CD4+ T cells from blood.

CDR3 sequence (DNA): TGTGCCAGCAGCCTTCTTGGAGGGGGTGGGGCCAACGTCCTGACTTTC. Its translation is CASSLLGGGGANVLTF. The rearrangement uses TRBV27 and TRBJ2-6; D could derive from TRBD1 or TRBD2 (6 bases each). Between the trimmed V and J ends, which lost 6 bases and 3 bases, there was a span of 15 bases. The CDR3 spans 16 residues. Germline CDR1 MNHEY, CDR2 SMNVEV (reference sequence).